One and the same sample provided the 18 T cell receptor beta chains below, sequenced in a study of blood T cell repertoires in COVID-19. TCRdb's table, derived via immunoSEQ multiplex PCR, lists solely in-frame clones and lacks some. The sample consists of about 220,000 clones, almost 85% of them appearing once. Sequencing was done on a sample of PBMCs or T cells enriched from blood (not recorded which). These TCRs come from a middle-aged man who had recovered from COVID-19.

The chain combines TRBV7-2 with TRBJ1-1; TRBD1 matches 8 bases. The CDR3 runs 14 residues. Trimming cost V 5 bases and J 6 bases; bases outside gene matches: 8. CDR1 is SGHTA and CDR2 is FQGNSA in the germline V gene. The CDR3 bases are TGTGCCAGCAGCACCAGGGGGCGGTGGGCTGAAGCTTTCTTT. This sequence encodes CASSTRGRWAEAFF. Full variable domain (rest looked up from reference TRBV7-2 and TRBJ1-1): GAGVSQSPSNKVTEKGKDVELRCDPISGHTALYWYRQSLGQGLEFLIYFQGNSAPDKSGLPSDRFSAERTGGSVSTLTIQRTQQEDSAVYLCASSTRGRWAEAFFGQGTRLTVV.

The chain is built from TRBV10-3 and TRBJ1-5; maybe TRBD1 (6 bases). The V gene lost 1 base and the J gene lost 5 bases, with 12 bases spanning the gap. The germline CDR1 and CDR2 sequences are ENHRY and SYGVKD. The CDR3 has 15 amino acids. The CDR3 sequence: CAISELFRGDQPQHF. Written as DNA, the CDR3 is TGTGCCATCAGTGAGTTATTCAGGGGCGATCAGCCCCAGCATTTT.

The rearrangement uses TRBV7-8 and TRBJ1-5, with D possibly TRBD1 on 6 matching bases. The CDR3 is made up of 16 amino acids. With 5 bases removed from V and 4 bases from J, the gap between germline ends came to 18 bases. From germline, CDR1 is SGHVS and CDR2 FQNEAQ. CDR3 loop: CASSTAGAGPNQPQHF. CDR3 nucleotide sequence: TGTGCCAGCAGCACCGCGGGGGCGGGGCCGAATCAGCCCCAGCATTTT.

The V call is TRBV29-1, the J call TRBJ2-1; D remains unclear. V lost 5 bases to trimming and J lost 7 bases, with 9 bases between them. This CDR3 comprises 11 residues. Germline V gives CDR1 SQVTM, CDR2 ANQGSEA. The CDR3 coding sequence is TGCAGCGTTCGGCCCAGGAATGAGCAGTTCTTC. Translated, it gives CSVRPRNEQFF.

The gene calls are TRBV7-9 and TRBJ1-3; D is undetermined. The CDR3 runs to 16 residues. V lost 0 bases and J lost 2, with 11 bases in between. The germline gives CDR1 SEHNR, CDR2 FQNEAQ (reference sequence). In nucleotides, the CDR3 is TGTGCCAGCAGCTTAGCGCGGCCCGAGGCTGGAAACACCATATATTTT. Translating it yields CASSLARPEAGNTIYF.

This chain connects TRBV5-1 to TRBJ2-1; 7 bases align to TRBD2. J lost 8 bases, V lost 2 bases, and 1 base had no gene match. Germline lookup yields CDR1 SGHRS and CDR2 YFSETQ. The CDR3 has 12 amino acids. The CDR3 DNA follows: TGCGCCAGCAGCTTAAGCGGGGATGAGCAGTTCTTC. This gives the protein CASSLSGDEQFF.

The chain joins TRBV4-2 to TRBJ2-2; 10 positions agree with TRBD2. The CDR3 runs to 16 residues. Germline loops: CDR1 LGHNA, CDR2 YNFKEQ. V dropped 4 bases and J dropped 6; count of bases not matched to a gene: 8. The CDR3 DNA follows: TGTGCCAGCAGCCCTTTAGCTAGCGGGAGTTCCGGGGAGCTGTTTTTT. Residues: CASSPLASGSSGELFF.

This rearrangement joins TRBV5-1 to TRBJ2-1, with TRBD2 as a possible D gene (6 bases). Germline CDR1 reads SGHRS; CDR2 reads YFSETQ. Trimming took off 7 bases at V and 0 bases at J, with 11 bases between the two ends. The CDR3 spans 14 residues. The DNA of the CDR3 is TGCGCCAGCTTAGCGGATAGCTCCTACAATGAGCAGTTCTTC. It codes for CASLADSSYNEQFF.

The CDR3 sequence is CASSPSGVVNSPLHF. Here the CDR3 DNA reads TGTGCCAGCAGTCCCTCGGGGGTGGTGAATTCACCCCTCCACTTT. The chain uses TRBV6-5 and TRBJ1-6; possible D gene TRBD1, 5 bases. The germline gives CDR1 MNHEY, CDR2 SVGAGI. This CDR3 is 15 amino acids long. Trimming shortened V by 5 bases and J by 7 bases, and 15 bases separated the two germline ends.

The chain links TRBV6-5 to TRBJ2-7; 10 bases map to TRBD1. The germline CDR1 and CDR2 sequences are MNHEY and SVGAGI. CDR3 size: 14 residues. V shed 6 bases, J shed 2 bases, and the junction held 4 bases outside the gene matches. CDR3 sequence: CASRTGGQTYEQYF. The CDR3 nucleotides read TGTGCCAGCAGGACAGGGGGCCAGACCTACGAGCAGTACTTC.

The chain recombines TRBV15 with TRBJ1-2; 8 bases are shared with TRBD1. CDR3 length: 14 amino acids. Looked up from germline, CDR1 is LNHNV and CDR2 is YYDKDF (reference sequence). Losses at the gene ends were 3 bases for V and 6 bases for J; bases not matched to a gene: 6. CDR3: CATSSRQGTHGYTF. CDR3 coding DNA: TGTGCCACCAGCAGTAGACAGGGGACCCATGGCTACACCTTC.

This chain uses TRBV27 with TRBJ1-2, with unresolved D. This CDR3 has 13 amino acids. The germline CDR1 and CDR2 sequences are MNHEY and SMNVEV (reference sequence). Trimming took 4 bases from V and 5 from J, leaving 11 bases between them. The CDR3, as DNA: TGTGCCAGCAGTTCGGGGAGTTGGTATGGCTACACCTTC. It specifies CASSSGSWYGYTF.

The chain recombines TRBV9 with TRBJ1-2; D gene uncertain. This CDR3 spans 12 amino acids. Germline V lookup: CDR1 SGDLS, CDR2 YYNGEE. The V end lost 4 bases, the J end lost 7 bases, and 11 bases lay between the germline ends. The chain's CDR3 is CASSSNFGGYTF. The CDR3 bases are TGTGCCAGCAGCTCCAATTTCGGTGGCTACACCTTC. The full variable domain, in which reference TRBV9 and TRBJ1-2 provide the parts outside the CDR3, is DSGVTQTPKHLITATGQRVTLRCSPRSGDLSVYWYQQSLDQGLQFLIQYYNGEERAKGNILERFSAQQFPDLHSELNLSSLELGDSALYFCASSSNFGGYTFGSGTRLTVV.

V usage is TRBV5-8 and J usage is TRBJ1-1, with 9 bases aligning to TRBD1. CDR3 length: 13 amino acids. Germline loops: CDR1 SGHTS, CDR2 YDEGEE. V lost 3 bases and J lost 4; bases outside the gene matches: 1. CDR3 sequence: CASSWTGVTEAFF. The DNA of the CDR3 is TGTGCCAGCAGCTGGACAGGGGTCACTGAAGCTTTCTTT. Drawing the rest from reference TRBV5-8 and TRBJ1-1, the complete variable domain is EAGVTQSPTHLIKTRGQQATLRCSPISGHTSVYWYQQALGLGLQFLLWYDEGEERNRGNFPPRFSGRQFPNYSSELNVNALELEDSALYLCASSWTGVTEAFFGQGTRLTVV.

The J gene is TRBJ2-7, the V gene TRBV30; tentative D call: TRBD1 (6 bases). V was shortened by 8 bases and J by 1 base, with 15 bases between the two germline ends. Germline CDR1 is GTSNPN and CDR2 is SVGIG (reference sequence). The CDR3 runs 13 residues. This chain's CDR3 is CARSGRGSYEQYF. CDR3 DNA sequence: TGTGCCCGATCCGGCAGGGGATCCTACGAGCAGTACTTC.

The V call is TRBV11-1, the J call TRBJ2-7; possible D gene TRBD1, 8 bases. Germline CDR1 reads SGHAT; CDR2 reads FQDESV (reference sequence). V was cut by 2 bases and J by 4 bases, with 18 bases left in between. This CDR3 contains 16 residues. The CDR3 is CASSLSGTGGGYEQYF. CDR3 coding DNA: TGTGCCAGCAGCTTATCGGGCACAGGGGGAGGGTACGAGCAGTACTTC.

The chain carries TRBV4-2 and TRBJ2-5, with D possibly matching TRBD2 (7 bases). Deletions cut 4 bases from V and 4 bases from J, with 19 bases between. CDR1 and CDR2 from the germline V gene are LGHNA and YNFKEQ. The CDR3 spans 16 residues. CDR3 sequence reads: CASSPGGGRLIETQYF. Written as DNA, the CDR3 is TGTGCCAGCAGCCCTGGGGGCGGGAGATTAATAGAGACCCAGTACTTC.

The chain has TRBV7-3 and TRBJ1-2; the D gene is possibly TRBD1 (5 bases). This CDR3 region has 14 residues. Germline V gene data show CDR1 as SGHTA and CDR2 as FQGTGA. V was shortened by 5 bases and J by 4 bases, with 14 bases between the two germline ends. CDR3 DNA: TGTGCCAGCAGCGGGGGGTTTCCGGGCTATGGCTACACCTTC. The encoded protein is CASSGGFPGYGYTF.